One sample yielded the 4 T cell receptor beta chains listed below, sequenced in a study of T cells in Graves' hyperthyroidism and ophthalmopathy. Using RNA transcripts as the source, TCR beta CDR3 regions were amplified. The HTBI primer set drove a first-round RT-PCR of the TCR CDR3. One entry per CDR3 protein results from TCRdb running MiXCR on the multiplex PCR reads. This sample carries over 550,000 distinct CDR3 sequences, 16% of them seen once, and the ten largest clones take approximately 18%. The specimen was blood. The receptors stem from a woman aged 18-29 years with Graves' hyperthyroidism.

This clonotype was counted many times. The chain couples TRBV3-1 to TRBJ2-7; D gene unclear. This CDR3 spans 13 amino acids. Germline V gives CDR1 LGHDT, CDR2 YNNKEL (reference sequence). Trimming removed 6 bases at V and 2 bases at J, with 11 bases between. Here the CDR3 reads CASSHLVTYEQYF. CDR3 bases: TGTGCCAGCAGTCATCTGGTGACCTACGAGCAGTACTTC.

The V gene is TRBV6-1, the J gene TRBJ1-2; TRBD1 might be the D (6 bases). The germline V gene has CDR1 MNHNS and CDR2 SASEGT. The CDR3 has 17 amino acids. Trimming left V 5 bases short and J 7 bases short, with 26 bases between. The CDR3 DNA reads as TGTGCCAGCAGTAGGCTAAAATTGGCAGGGGCTCGGGCTGGCTACACCTTC. Protein: CASSRLKLAGARAGYTF.

This sequence joins TRBV20-1 and TRBJ2-1, with 7 bases that match TRBD2. The CDR3 spans 13 residues. Germline values: CDR1 DFQATT, CDR2 SNEGSKA (reference sequence). V lost 2 bases, J lost 6 bases, and 4 bases stayed unmatched. The CDR3 here is CSARSGKVNEQFF. DNA for the CDR3: TGCAGTGCTAGAAGCGGGAAGGTCAATGAGCAGTTCTTC.

This chain uses TRBV6-1 with TRBJ1-5; 11 bases are a match to TRBD1. J was trimmed by 7 bases and V by 5 bases; bases with no gene match: 7. Germline V lookup: CDR1 MNHNS, CDR2 SASEGT. This CDR3 is built from 15 residues. The CDR3 protein is CASSSDRGLEQPQHF. The CDR3 DNA reads as TGTGCCAGCAGTTCGGACAGGGGGCTCGAACAGCCCCAGCATTTT.